This T cell receptor (beta chain) was found in a study of T cells in women clearing cervical HPV infection. Study at large: Case blood drawn at lesion detection; control blood after infection cleared. Study-level findings and limits: TRBV6-7 relative abundance averaged roughly 0.099% in cases and around 0.17% in controls.

V gave up 5 bases and J gave up 1 base; unmatched junction bases: 3. CDR3 length equals 14 residues. Germline lookup yields CDR1 DFQATT and CDR2 SNEGSKA (reference sequence). Each participant carried one incident cervical HPV16 infection only. Genomic DNA, averaging roughly 1,200 ng per sample, yielded TCR beta CDR3 via immunoSEQ. Measured with immunoSEQ multiplex PCR; TCRdb has only the in-frame clones, and not every one. This table lists 20,000 to 25,000 clones. Notes on this clone: Its specificity is not known. The read gets to within 3 residues of the CDR3 end, and the germline J gene fills in the rest.

The source is a woman between 18 and 75 years old with a cervical HPV16 infection that either progressed to CIN3+ or cleared (not recorded which). The chain uses TRBV20-1 and TRBJ2-7; TRBD2 aligns across 12 bases. Sequencing input: blood buffy coat. Incomplete CDR3 DNA: TGCAGTGCTGGACTAGCGGGGTTTTCCTACGAG. Protein: CSAGLAGFSYE. The full-length CDR3 reads as CSAGLAGFSYEQYF.